These 13 T cell receptor beta chains share one sample of origin, sequenced in a study of blood T cell repertoires in COVID-19. TCRdb's copy holds only in-frame clones and misses some; the assay was immunoSEQ multiplex PCR. The sample lists under 300,000 clones, around four fifths occurring once. The material sequenced was peripheral blood. The receptors stem from a woman aged 60-70 years with active or convalescent COVID-19.

This chain joins TRBV6-2 or TRBV6-3 and TRBJ1-2; 9 nucleotides align to TRBD1. This CDR3 has 12 residues. V shed 2 bases and J 14 bases; nucleotides not matched to a gene: 6. Germline V gene sequence: CDR1 MNHEY, CDR2 SVGEGT. The chain's CDR3 is CASSYGTGYRTF. The CDR3 DNA sequence: TGTGCCAGCAGTTACGGGACAGGGTATCGGACCTTC.

As concerns this clone: In the same sample, other DNA sequences code for this CDR3. The chain uses TRBV7-2 and TRBJ2-5; a weak D match, TRBD1 (5 bases). CDR3 size: 13 residues. V lost 3 bases and J lost 1, with 6 bases in between. Germline lookup yields CDR1 SGHTA and CDR2 FQGNSA. The DNA of the CDR3 is TGTGCCAGCAGCTTTGGGGCCCAAGAGACCCAGTACTTC. It is translated as CASSFGAQETQYF.

This clone was recorded only once. The genes are TRBV10-3 and TRBJ1-5; 7 nucleotides match TRBD1. V dropped 0 bases and J dropped 5; count of bases not matched to a gene: 7. CDR3 length equals 16 residues. CDR1 is ENHRY, CDR2 SYGVKD, per germline. CDR3 residues: CAISESRKTGDQPQHF. CDR3 bases: TGTGCCATCAGTGAGTCGAGGAAAACAGGGGATCAGCCCCAGCATTTT.

This clone was seen a few times. V gene TRBV28 combines with J gene TRBJ2-7; 8 bases line up with TRBD1. Germline CDR1 MDHEN, CDR2 SYDVKM. CDR3 length: 14 residues. Trimming cost V 4 bases and J 3 bases; bases outside gene matches: 5. The CDR3 nucleotides read TGTGCCAGCAGTTCTTACGACAGGGGCTACGAGCAGTACGTC. It yields the protein CASSSYDRGYEQYV.

V and J are TRBV28 and TRBJ1-6, with 7 bases identical to TRBD1. Trimming took 6 bases from V and 9 from J; bases not matched to a gene: 8. This CDR3 contains 14 residues. CDR1 is MDHEN, CDR2 SYDVKM, per germline. In DNA, the CDR3 is TGTGCCAGCAGGAATAGGGGGCAGGTTTCACCCCTCCACTTT. Its protein product is CASRNRGQVSPLHF.

J is TRBJ2-3 and V is TRBV5-1, with D hard to call. The length of the CDR3 is 15 residues. The germline V and J ends were trimmed by 4 bases and 6 bases, with 18 bases remaining between them. Germline values: CDR1 SGHRS, CDR2 YFSETQ. The CDR3 bases are TGCGCCAGCAGCCCACGGTTGCGGTTTACCGATACGCAGTATTTT. This translates into CASSPRLRFTDTQYF. Combining the CDR3 with reference TRBV5-1 and TRBJ2-3 gives the whole variable domain KAGVTQTPRYLIKTRGQQVTLSCSPISGHRSVSWYQQTPGQGLQFLFEYFSETQRNKGNFPGRFSGRQFSNSRSEMNVSTLELGDSALYLCASSPRLRFTDTQYFGPGTRLTVL.

The genes are TRBV19 and TRBJ2-7; 9 bases line up with TRBD2. The V gene's germline CDR1 is LNHDA and CDR2 SQIVND (reference sequence). V shed 5 bases, J shed 2 bases, and the junction held 4 bases outside the gene matches. CDR3 length: 14 residues. The CDR3 sequence: CASSLSSGTYEQYF. The CDR3 DNA follows: TGTGCCAGTAGTCTGTCTAGCGGGACCTACGAGCAGTACTTC.

The V call is TRBV30, the J call TRBJ2-1; D not resolved. In germline, CDR1 is GTSNPN, CDR2 SVGIG (reference sequence). The V end lost 2 bases, the J end lost 7 bases, and 9 bases lay between the germline ends. The CDR3 covers 12 residues. The CDR3 DNA is TGTGCCTGGAGTCCGCAGACTAATGAGCAGTTCTTC. Its translation: CAWSPQTNEQFF.

CDR3 loop: CASSPEGNSGNTIYF. CDR3 in DNA: TGTGCCAGCTCACCCGAGGGAAACTCTGGAAACACCATATATTTT. The chain recombines TRBV18 with TRBJ1-3; D is unclear. Trimming stripped 3 bases from V and 0 bases from J, with 9 bases between. The CDR3 length is 15 residues. Germline V gene sequence: CDR1 KGHSH, CDR2 LQKENI.

This sequence joins TRBV5-1 and TRBJ1-2; 7 bases fit TRBD1. Germline values: CDR1 SGHRS, CDR2 YFSETQ. The J segment lost 4 bases and the V segment lost 0 bases, leaving 3 bases of the junction unmatched. The CDR3 extends over 14 amino acids. The chain's CDR3 is CASSLDQGVYGYTF. The CDR3 nucleotides read TGCGCCAGCAGCTTGGATCAGGGGGTCTATGGCTACACCTTC.

The chain recombines TRBV7-9 with TRBJ2-2; perhaps TRBD2 as D (5 bases). The CDR3 is made up of 15 amino acids. Trimming took 5 bases from V and 0 from J, leaving 10 bases between them. From germline, CDR1 is SEHNR and CDR2 FQNEAQ (reference sequence). CDR3 region: CASSGLNANTGELFF. The CDR3 region has the DNA TGTGCCAGCAGCGGACTGAACGCGAACACCGGGGAGCTGTTTTTT.

In its sample, this clone was seen once. The chain uses TRBV6-5 and TRBJ1-5, with 7 bases aligning to TRBD1. Germline V gene sequence: CDR1 MNHEY, CDR2 SVGAGI. The CDR3 runs to 14 residues. J gave up 0 bases and V 9 bases, and 5 bases lay outside the gene matches. For the CDR3, the DNA is TGTGCCAGAGGGACAGCTTATAGCAATCAGCCCCAGCATTTT. Translating it yields CARGTAYSNQPQHF.

The chain combines TRBV28 with TRBJ1-6; D possibly corresponds to TRBD1 (5 bases). Trimming shortened V by 3 bases and J by 7 bases, and 19 bases separated the two germline ends. Germline CDR1 reads MDHEN; CDR2 reads SYDVKM. The CDR3 length is 17 residues. CDR3 loop: CASSFFRAGPFNSPLHF. The DNA of the CDR3 is TGTGCCAGCAGTTTTTTTCGAGCAGGGCCTTTCAATTCACCCCTCCACTTT.